The entry below gives a single T cell receptor beta chain sequence along with its context. Sequence at one end of the junction differs from germline and may be a read error. Preparing the TCRbeta library involved the use of unique molecular identifiers. TCRdb fed the PCR reads into MiXCR, producing one record per CDR3 protein. The sample shows more than 550,000 distinct CDR3 sequences, approximately 10% of them seen only once. The data belong to a study of T-cell reconstitution after alpha-beta-depleted transplantation in children. In germline, CDR1 is SGHTA, CDR2 FQGTGA. The CDR3 consists of 15 residues.

Here the sequenced sample was PBMCs from the stem cell graft donor, taken from the stem cell graft. The sequence was obtained from a human donor who donated a stem cell graft to a child with acute myeloid leukemia. The chain recombines TRBV7-3 with TRBJ2-3, with 7 positions matching TRBD2. CDR3 protein: CASSPWTRALDTQFF. The CDR3 bases are TGTGCCAGCAGCCCGTGGACTAGGGCCCTGGATACGCAGTTTTTT.